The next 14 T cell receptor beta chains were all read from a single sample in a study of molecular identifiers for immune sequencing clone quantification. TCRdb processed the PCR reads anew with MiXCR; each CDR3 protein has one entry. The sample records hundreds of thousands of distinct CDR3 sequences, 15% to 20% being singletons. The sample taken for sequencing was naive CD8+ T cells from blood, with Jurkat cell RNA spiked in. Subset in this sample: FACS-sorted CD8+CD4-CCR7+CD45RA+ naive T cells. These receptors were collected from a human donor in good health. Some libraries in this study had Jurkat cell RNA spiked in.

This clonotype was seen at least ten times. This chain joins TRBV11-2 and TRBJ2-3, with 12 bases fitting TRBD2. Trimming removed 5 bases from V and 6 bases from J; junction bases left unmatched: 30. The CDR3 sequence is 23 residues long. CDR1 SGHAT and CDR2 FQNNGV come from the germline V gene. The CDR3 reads CASSPRQGSRLFLAGGPIDTQYF. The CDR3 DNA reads TGTGCCAGCAGCCCCAGACAGGGGTCTCGACTATTTCTAGCGGGAGGGCCAATTGATACGCAGTATTTT.

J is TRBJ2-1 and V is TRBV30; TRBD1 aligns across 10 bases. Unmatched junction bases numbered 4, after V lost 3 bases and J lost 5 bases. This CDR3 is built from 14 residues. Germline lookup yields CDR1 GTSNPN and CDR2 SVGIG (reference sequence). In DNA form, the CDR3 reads TGTGCCTGGAGCATCGGGACAGGGGACAATGAGCAGTTCTTC. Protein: CAWSIGTGDNEQFF. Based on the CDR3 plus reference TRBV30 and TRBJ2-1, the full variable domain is SQTIHQWPATLVQPVGSPLSLECTVEGTSNPNLYWYRQAAGRGLQLLFYSVGIGQISSEVPQNLSASRPQDRQFILSSKKLLLSDSGFYLCAWSIGTGDNEQFFGPGTRLTVL.

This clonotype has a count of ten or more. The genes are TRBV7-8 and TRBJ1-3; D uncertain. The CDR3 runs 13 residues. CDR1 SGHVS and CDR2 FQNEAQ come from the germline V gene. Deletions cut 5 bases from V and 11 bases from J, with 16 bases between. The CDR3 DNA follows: TGTGCCAGCAGCGGGAGGACCCCCGAGGCCATATATTTT. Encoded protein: CASSGRTPEAIYF.

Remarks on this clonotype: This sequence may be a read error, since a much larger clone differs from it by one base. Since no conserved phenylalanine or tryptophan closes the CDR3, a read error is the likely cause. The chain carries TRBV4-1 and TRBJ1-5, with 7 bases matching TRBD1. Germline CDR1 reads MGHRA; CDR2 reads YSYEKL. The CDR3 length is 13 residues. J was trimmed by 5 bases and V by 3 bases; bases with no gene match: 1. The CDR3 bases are TGCGCCAGCAGCCACACAGGGGATCAGCCCCAGCATTCT. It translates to CASSHTGDQPQHS.

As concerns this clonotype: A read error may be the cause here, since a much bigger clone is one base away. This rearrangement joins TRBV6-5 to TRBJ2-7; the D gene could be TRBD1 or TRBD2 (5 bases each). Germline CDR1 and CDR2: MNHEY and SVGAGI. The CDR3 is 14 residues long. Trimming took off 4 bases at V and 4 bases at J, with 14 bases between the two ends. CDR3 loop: CASSFPDRLYEQYF. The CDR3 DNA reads TGTGCCAGCAGTTTCCCCGACAGACTATACGAGCAGTACTTC.

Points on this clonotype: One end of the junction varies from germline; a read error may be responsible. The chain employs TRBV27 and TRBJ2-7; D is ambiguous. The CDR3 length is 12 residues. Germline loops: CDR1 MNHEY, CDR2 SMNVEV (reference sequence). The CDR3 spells CASSLYPYEQYF. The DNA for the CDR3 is TGCGCCAGCAGTCTCTACCCCTACGAGCAGTACTTC.

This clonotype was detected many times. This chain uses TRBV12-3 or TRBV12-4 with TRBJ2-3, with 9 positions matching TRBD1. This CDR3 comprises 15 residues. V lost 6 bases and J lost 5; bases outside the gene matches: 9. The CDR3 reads CASSLPGTGKDTQYF. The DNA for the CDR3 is TGTGCCAGCAGCCTACCTGGGACAGGGAAAGATACGCAGTATTTT.

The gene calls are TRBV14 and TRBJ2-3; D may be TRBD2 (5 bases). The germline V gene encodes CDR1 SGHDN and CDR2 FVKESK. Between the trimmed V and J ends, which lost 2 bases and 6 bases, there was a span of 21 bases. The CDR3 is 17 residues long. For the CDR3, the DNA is TGTGCCAGCAGCCAATACTATCGAGGACTCCAAGGGGATACGCAGTATTTT. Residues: CASSQYYRGLQGDTQYF.

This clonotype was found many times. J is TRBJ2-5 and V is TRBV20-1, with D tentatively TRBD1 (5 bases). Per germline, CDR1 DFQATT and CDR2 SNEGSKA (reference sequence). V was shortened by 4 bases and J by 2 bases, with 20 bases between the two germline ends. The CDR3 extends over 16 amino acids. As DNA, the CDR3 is TGCAGTGCTATCGAGATAGGGGAATTATCGCAAGAGACCCAGTACTTC. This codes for CSAIEIGELSQETQYF.

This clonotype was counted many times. The CDR3 nucleotides are TGTGCCAGCAGCCAAGGGGGGCGGGACGAGCAGTACTTC. Translation gives CASSQGGRDEQYF. V gene TRBV14 combines with J gene TRBJ2-7; the D gene is possibly TRBD1 (6 bases). Deletions cut 1 base from V and 5 bases from J, with 9 bases between. The germline gives CDR1 SGHDN, CDR2 FVKESK. The CDR3 has 13 amino acids. The full variable domain, its missing parts supplied by reference TRBV14 and TRBJ2-7, is EAGVTQFPSHSVIEKGQTVTLRCDPISGHDNLYWYRRVMGKEIKFLLHFVKESKQDESGMPNNRFLAERTGGTYSTLKVQPAELEDSGVYFCASSQGGRDEQYFGPGTRLTVT.

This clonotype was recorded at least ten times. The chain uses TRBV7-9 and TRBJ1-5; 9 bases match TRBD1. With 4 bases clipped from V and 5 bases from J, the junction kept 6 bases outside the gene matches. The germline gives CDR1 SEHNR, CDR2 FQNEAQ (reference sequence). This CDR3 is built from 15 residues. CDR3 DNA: TGTGCCAGCAGCTCAACAGGGGGCGCGGATCAGCCCCAGCATTTT. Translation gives CASSSTGGADQPQHF.

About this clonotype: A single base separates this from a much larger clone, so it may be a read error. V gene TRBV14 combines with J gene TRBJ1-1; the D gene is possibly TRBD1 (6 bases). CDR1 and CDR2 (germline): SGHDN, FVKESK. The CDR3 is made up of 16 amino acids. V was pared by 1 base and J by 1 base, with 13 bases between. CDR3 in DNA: TGTGCCAGCAGCCAAGCAACAGGGCAGGAGAACACTGAAGCTTTCTTT. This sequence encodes CASSQATGQENTEAFF.

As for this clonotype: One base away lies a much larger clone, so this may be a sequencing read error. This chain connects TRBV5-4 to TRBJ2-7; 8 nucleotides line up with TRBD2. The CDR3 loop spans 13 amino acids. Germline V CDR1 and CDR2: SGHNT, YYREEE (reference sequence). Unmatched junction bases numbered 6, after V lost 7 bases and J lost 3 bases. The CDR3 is CASGGGTSYEQYF. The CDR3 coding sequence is TGTGCCAGCGGCGGCGGGACTAGCTACGAGCAGTACTTC.

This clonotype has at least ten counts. CDR3 sequence (DNA): TGTGCCAGCCACGGAGGGGCTGAAGCTTTCTTT. The encoded protein is CASHGGAEAFF. The rearrangement joins TRBV12-3 or TRBV12-4 to TRBJ1-1; possibly TRBD1 for D (5 bases). The CDR3 contains 11 residues. V was shortened by 8 bases and J by 6 bases, with 10 bases between the two germline ends.